A single sample gave rise to the 11 T cell receptor beta chains below, sequenced in a study of blood T cell repertoires in COVID-19. The assay was immunoSEQ multiplex PCR, and TCRdb's table has in-frame clones only and misses some. The data show hundreds of thousands of clones, almost 90% seen once. The specimen sequenced was PBMCs or T cells enriched from blood (not recorded which). These receptors all stem from a man aged 30-40 years who had been exposed to COVID-19.

The CDR3 DNA reads as TGTGCCAGCAGCGTAGGGTTTGGGACTACTCACACCGGGGAGCTGTTTTTT. Residues: CASSVGFGTTHTGELFF. V gene TRBV9 combines with J gene TRBJ2-2; 7 bases match TRBD2. Trimming at V came to 0 bases and at J to 3 bases, leaving 8 bases not matched to a gene. Germline-derived CDR1 and CDR2 are SGDLS and YYNGEE. The CDR3 contains 17 residues.

V usage is TRBV7-2 and J usage is TRBJ2-5, with D maybe TRBD1 (5 bases). This CDR3 is built from 14 residues. V was cut by 0 bases and J by 4 bases, with 9 bases left in between. Germline V gives CDR1 SGHTA, CDR2 FQGNSA. The DNA of the CDR3 is TGTGCCAGCAGCTTAGCGGGGCGCCGAGAGACCCAGTACTTC. It yields the protein CASSLAGRRETQYF.

This chain links TRBV25-1 with TRBJ2-7; 7 bases fit TRBD1. The CDR3 runs to 14 residues. J lost 9 bases, V lost 5 bases, and 13 bases had no gene match. Germline values: CDR1 MGHDK, CDR2 SYGVNS. CDR3 nucleotide sequence: TGTGCCAGCAGTACCGGGACAGTTATGTCGGGGCAGTACTTC. Translating it yields CASSTGTVMSGQYF.

V and J are TRBV18 and TRBJ1-2; TRBD1 aligns across 9 bases. Germline-derived CDR1 and CDR2 are KGHSH and LQKENI. The V segment lost 3 bases and the J segment 7 bases; nucleotides outside the gene matches: 6. The CDR3 has 14 residues. The CDR3, as DNA: TGTGCCAGCTCACCGGGGGACAGGGCTTTTGGCTACACCTTC. This codes for CASSPGDRAFGYTF.

The rearrangement uses TRBV6-2 or TRBV6-3 and TRBJ2-3; D gene uncertain. This CDR3 comprises 16 residues. Germline lookup yields CDR1 MNHEY and CDR2 SVGEGT. Trimming cost V 3 bases and J 0 bases, with 13 bases left between them. DNA of the CDR3: TGTGCCAGCAGTTATGTGGTAGCCCGGAGCACAGATACGCAGTATTTT. Its translation: CASSYVVARSTDTQYF.

The chain uses TRBV5-1 and TRBJ2-5; 14 nucleotides agree with TRBD2. Unmatched junction bases numbered 17, after V lost 4 bases and J lost 0 bases. There are 21 residues in the CDR3. The germline gives CDR1 SGHRS, CDR2 YFSETQ. The CDR3 loop reads CASSLRLAGGLSGANQETQYF. The CDR3 DNA follows: TGCGCCAGCAGCCTACGACTAGCGGGGGGGCTTTCTGGAGCAAACCAAGAGACCCAGTACTTC. Complete variable domain (other parts from reference TRBV5-1 and TRBJ2-5): KAGVTQTPRYLIKTRGQQVTLSCSPISGHRSVSWYQQTPGQGLQFLFEYFSETQRNKGNFPGRFSGRQFSNSRSEMNVSTLELGDSALYLCASSLRLAGGLSGANQETQYFGPGTRLLVL.

The V and J genes are TRBV6-5 and TRBJ1-2; tentative D call: TRBD1 (5 bases). This CDR3 is 13 amino acids long. Germline V gives CDR1 MNHEY, CDR2 SVGAGI. V was pared by 6 bases and J by 5 bases, with 13 bases between. This CDR3 reads CASRGEGSYGYTF. CDR3 DNA: TGTGCCAGCAGGGGGGAGGGTTCTTATGGCTACACCTTC.

This chain uses TRBV4-1 with TRBJ1-6; D gene unclear. V was cut by 2 bases and J by 6 bases, with 11 bases left in between. Germline V lookup: CDR1 MGHRA, CDR2 YSYEKL. This CDR3 has 15 residues. For the CDR3, the DNA is TGCGCCAGCAGCCAAAGAGAACCTCCTAATTCACCCCTCCACTTT. This gives the protein CASSQREPPNSPLHF.

The rearrangement joins TRBV6-2 or TRBV6-3 to TRBJ1-6; 12 nucleotides line up with TRBD1. Germline loops: CDR1 MNHEY, CDR2 SVGEGT. V shed 2 bases and J 8 bases; nucleotides not matched to a gene: 10. This CDR3 region has 18 residues. The CDR3, as DNA: TGTGCCAGCAGTTACGTATCGGGACAGGGGGCTTCGGATTCACCCCTCCACTTT. Protein product: CASSYVSGQGASDSPLHF.

The chain links TRBV12-2 to TRBJ1-2. TRBV12-2 is described as a pseudogene. The CDR3 contains 13 residues. CDR3: CASRTPGSYGYTF. The CDR3 DNA reads TGTGCAAGTCGCACCCCCGGGAGCTATGGCTACACCTTC.

The chain couples TRBV6-5 to TRBJ1-1, with TRBD1 as a possible D gene (5 bases). The CDR3 is 14 residues long. V lost 5 bases and J lost 0, with 10 bases in between. Germline CDR1 is MNHEY and CDR2 is SVGAGI. CDR3 loop: CASSTPGVNTEAFF. CDR3 sequence (DNA): TGTGCCAGCAGTACCCCGGGGGTGAACACTGAAGCTTTCTTT.